The entry below describes one T cell receptor beta chain. TCRdb re-called the PCR reads through MiXCR, storing one row per CDR3 protein. Of 90,000 or so distinct CDR3 sequences in the sample, about 48% were seen once. The data are from a study of CDR3 diversity in severe acne. CDR1 is SQVTM and CDR2 is ANQGSEA in the germline V gene. The CDR3 covers 13 residues. Trimming cost V 7 bases and J 7 bases; bases outside gene matches: 7. The chain uses TRBV29-1 and TRBJ2-7; TRBD2 matches 13 bases. The sequence was obtained from a male donor in good health, serving as a control. The sequenced material came from blood. CDR3: CSAWTSGSKEQYF. The CDR3 bases are TGCAGCGCGTGGACTAGCGGGAGTAAGGAGCAGTACTTC.